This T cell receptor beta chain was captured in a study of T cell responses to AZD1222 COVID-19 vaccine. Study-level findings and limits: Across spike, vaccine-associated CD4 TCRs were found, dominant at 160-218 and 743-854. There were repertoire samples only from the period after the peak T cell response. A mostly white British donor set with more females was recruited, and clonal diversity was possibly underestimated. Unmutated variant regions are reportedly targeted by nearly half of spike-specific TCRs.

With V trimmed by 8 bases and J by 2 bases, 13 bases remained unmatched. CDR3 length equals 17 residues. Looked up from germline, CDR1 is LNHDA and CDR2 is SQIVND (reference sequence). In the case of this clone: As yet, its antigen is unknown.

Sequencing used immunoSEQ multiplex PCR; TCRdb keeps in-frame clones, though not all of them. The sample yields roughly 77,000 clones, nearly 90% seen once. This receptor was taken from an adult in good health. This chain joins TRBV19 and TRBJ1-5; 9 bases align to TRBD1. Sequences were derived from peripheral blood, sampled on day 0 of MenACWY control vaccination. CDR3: CASPQDRGARGNQPQHF. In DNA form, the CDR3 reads TGTGCCAGTCCCCAGGACAGGGGCGCTCGAGGCAATCAGCCCCAGCATTTT.